This TCR beta chain was documented in a study of blood T cell repertoires in COVID-19. For the study at large: PBMCs, B-cell-depleted T cells, or T cells provided the cDNA or gDNA that made up the material.

Germline V gene data show CDR1 as MNHNS and CDR2 as SASEGT. CDR3 size: 16 residues. V was shortened by 4 bases and J by 3 bases, with 13 bases between the two germline ends. Sequencing used immunoSEQ multiplex PCR; TCRdb keeps in-frame clones, though not all of them. The sample yields about 240,000 clones, approximately 86% seen once. Participants, roughly 18 to 89 years old, spanned 24 US areas. Researchers sorted participants into cohorts using their self-reported clinical history. V gene TRBV6-1 combines with J gene TRBJ1-6, with D possibly matching TRBD1 (6 bases). This receptor was identified in a middle-aged woman with acute COVID-19. The sample was PBMCs or T cells enriched from blood (not recorded which). The CDR3 here is CASSVGQPVYNSPLHF. The CDR3, as DNA: TGTGCCAGCAGTGTCGGACAGCCGGTCTATAATTCACCCCTCCACTTT.